This T cell receptor beta chain was found in a study of long-term antiretroviral therapy in people with HIV. This clone appeared a single time. With 0 bases removed from V and 5 bases from J, the gap between germline ends came to 11 bases. This CDR3 has 14 residues. From germline, CDR1 is MNHNY and CDR2 SVGAGI (reference sequence). With survey level as its setting, the immunoSEQ assay was v3.0. The data were produced by immunoSEQ multiplex PCR, yet TCRdb's version contains in-frame clones alone and is incomplete. This table has more than 15,000 clones, around 78% appearing once. This material consisted of unsorted PBMCs, taken at the start of antiretroviral therapy, before treatment. The rearrangement joins TRBV6-6 to TRBJ2-7; possible D gene TRBD2, 6 bases. This receptor was obtained from a woman aged 40 to 49 with HIV. The CDR3 DNA sequence: TGTGCCAGCAGTTACTCTATCGGGGGAAACGAGCAGTACTTC. This translates into CASSYSIGGNEQYF.